This section outlines one T cell receptor beta chain sequence together with its context. As yet, its antigen is unknown. This sample was taken from a study of human T cells and chemical hapten exposure. At the level of the study: Per-sample TCR yield variation was attributed mainly to small pooled library volume differences. Study outcomes and limitations: DPC sensitization did not alter TCRs above 1 in 1000 frequency.

The germline V gene has CDR1 SQVTM and CDR2 ANQGSEA. This CDR3 is 15 amino acids long. Trimming took 6 bases from V and 4 from J; bases not matched to a gene: 5. One entry per CDR3 protein, called by TCRdb with MiXCR from the RACE reads. Of about 120,000 distinct CDR3 sequences listed, roughly 12% are singletons. Time point noted: patch test 1, 2 weeks after DPC sensitization. The treatment is: therapeutic diphenylcyclopropenone sensitization with weekly scalp DPC. Unfractionated whole blood was the source from which total RNA was extracted. This clonotype originated in a woman in her 50s with alopecia areata. Some clones in this sample may be carry-over from other donors' samples. The chain employs TRBV29-1 and TRBJ2-1; TRBD2 matches at 14 bases. Sample: whole blood, taken in connection with sensitization to the hapten diphenylcyclopropenone (DPC). The CDR3 here is CSVVGTSGSYNEQFF. In nucleotides, the CDR3 is TGCAGCGTAGTCGGGACTAGCGGGAGTTACAATGAGCAGTTCTTC.